This entry features one T cell receptor (beta chain) sequence. Its antigen is unknown. Base qualities are not at hand, and no much larger clone is one base apart. Reading the germline V gene gives CDR1 MNHGY and CDR2 SVAAGI. The junction shows trimming of 4 bases on V and 4 bases on J, plus 13 bases between the germline ends. The CDR3 goes from the cysteine to the phenylalanine over 14 residues. Only the CDR3 region is kept as DNA, spanning 42 bases read in frame from base 1. These data come from a study of regulatory T cells in long-lasting Graves disease (dated by TCRdb to 2020 to 2022). Concerning the study at large: In the newly diagnosed Graves' disease group, patients had been taking antithyroid drugs for less than 3 months. The study took place in China and was registered as a clinical trial. A total of 35 or so samples underwent TCR sequencing: roughly 13 from persistent and about 20 from newly diagnosed Graves' disease patients. Patients with persistent Graves' disease were compared with patients with newly diagnosed Graves' disease using TCR sequencing and RNA sequencing of peripheral blood.

The time point tag for this specimen amounts to: newly diagnosed GD, antithyroid drugs for less than 3 months. RNA was extracted from PBMCs in TRIzol for both TCR sequencing and RNA sequencing. Graves' disease was diagnosed according to American Thyroid Association guidelines. Patients for the study were recruited at an endocrinology department in Xi'an, China. Each patient gave approximately 9 milliliters of peripheral blood, collected in an EDTA anticoagulant tube. Ficoll Paque Plus density gradient separation was used to isolate PBMCs, and no further T cell sorting was done. RNA quality was checked with an Agilent 2100 Bioanalyzer and agarose gel, and concentration with a NanoDrop 2000. Study-wide conclusions, independent of this receptor: As a limitation, the authors acknowledged that the small sample size may reduce accuracy. Sequencing and analysis were limited to the TCR beta chain. Preferential use of TRBV28, TRBJ1-2 and TRBJ2-5 was observed in persistent disease, whereas TRBV20-1 and TRBJ2-1 were favored in newly diagnosed disease. Peripheral blood alone was examined, since thyroid tissue, which constituted the primary lesion, could not be accessed. Compared with newly diagnosed patients, persistent Graves' disease patients had lower TCR Shannon entropy and fewer highly expanded clones, which suggests clonal expansion. More public clonotypes were shared among persistent patients (under 3,000) than among newly diagnosed patients (under 1,000).

Library preparation used multiplex PCR. The listed sequencing device is Illumina HiSeq 4000. To build TCR beta libraries, CDR3 regions were amplified by Arm-PCR using iRepertoire HTBI primers. Before sequencing, the PCR products went through gel purification. In the authors' own workflow: Gene usage analysis of CDR3 amino acid clonotypes relied on the approximately 68 TRBV and more than twelve TRBJ segments identified across samples. COPE and FqMerger were used to merge filtered high-quality paired reads into contigs. BLAST was used to align contigs to IMGT TRBV, TRBD and TRBJ reference genes, with CDR3 defined following IMGT. Any clonotype with a frequency above 0.1% was counted as a highly expanded clone. Shannon entropy served as the measure of repertoire diversity, while the Gini coefficient captured V-J evenness. A clonotype was considered public if more than one individual shared it. TCRdb took the public reads, trimmed them with fastp at Q25, ran MiXCR for clone calling and kept in-frame beta chains. Entries are consolidated by CDR3 protein sequence, retaining the most common genes and DNA. These V and J calls originate from TCRdb's pipeline instead of the authors' own analysis. The sample includes some 250,000 distinct CDR3 sequences, with roughly 18% observed a single time. 12% to 15% of the sample rests with the top ten.

Another study also made use of these data, one on T cells in Graves' hyperthyroidism and ophthalmopathy. The second investigation adds: Graves' hyperthyroidism was defined as stable when no progression to ophthalmopathy occurred over 18 months of follow-up. Hyperthyroidism patients were newly diagnosed, with disease duration under 2 months, and aged 18 to 65 years. Patients with uncontrolled infections, other autoimmune diseases, pregnancy or lactation were excluded. Clinical symptoms, serum thyroxine and TRAb, thyroid ultrasound, and orbital computed tomography formed the basis for the diagnoses. A first-round RT-PCR of the TCR CDR3 used the HTBI primer set with the Qiagen OneStep RT-PCR kit. Most expanded thyroid clonotypes (frequency above 0.001) were also found in blood, which suggests that blood repertoires may mirror thyroid immune responses. In cross-validation, a model built on a 13 V-J signature told ophthalmopathy apart from stable hyperthyroidism with about 90% sensitivity and 81% to 82% specificity, and in testing the same model reached 80%/75%. During validation, the model predicted progression to ophthalmopathy a median of approximately 7 months ahead of onset, with almost 71% sensitivity and about 75% specificity. To identify distinguishing TCR V-J signatures, a discovery cohort of some 99 patients was used, comprising under 45 with Graves' ophthalmopathy and some 57 with stable Graves' hyperthyroidism. Prospective prediction of ophthalmopathy was tested in an independent validation cohort consisting of fewer than 20 hyperthyroidism patients and 17 patients who later progressed to ophthalmopathy. The 100 or so discovery patients were randomly split 7:3 into training and test sets. The study also compared thyroid tissue and blood T-cell repertoires from roughly six Graves' hyperthyroidism patients. Once sampling was done, hyperthyroidism patients were given methimazole at a starting dose of 30 mg daily, whereas ophthalmopathy patients were given high-dose intravenous methylprednisolone. Libraries were constructed in a second round of multiplex PCR, after which size selection and purification were carried out. Paired-end sequencing of the libraries was performed with 100 bp reads on an Illumina HiSeq2000. SOAPnuke was used to process the raw data, with reads discarded if the reads contained adapters or uncalled bases, had a mean Phred below 15, or lacked an exact constant-primer or identifier match. High-quality paired reads were merged using COPE v1.2.5, and each unique nucleotide sequence was defined as a clonotype. MiTCR v1.1 was used to align the clonotypes against IMGT TRBV, TRBD and TRBJ reference segments. Analysis was restricted to V-J combinations with a frequency above 0.0001, which covered roughly 99% of repertoires. A TCS score was defined as the ratio between F50 (clonal expansion) and ExV (chaos), using BLOSUM62-based TCRdist between CDR3 peptides within each V-J. Welch's t-statistics and random forest reduced just over 500 V-J features to roughly 13, which were used in a naive Bayes classifier (R e1071). No statistical method was used to set the sample size in advance, and investigators knew the group allocation. According to the paper, TCR Vbeta CDR3 sequencing was carried out on 135 peripheral blood samples, which came from more than 40 ophthalmopathy, 75 to 80 hyperthyroidism and approximately 17 progressor patients.

The clonotype comes from a woman between 25 and 40 years old with Graves disease. Donor details come from another sample of the same person, matched by shared clones. Sequences were derived from peripheral blood mononuclear cells (PBMCs), sampled at new diagnosis, from a patient treated with antithyroid drugs. The chain is made from TRBV6-9 and TRBJ1-2; TRBD1 is a possible D gene, resting on 6 matching bases. Here is the DNA: TGTGCCAGCAGTTCCCGGGTCAGGGGCTATGGCTACACCTTC. Its product reads: CASSSRVRGYGYTF.